This T cell receptor beta chain was observed in a study of shared clonotypes between healthy human individuals. Study context: Per donor, CD8 memory used one plate, CD8 naive used two, CD4 memory used three and CD4 naive used three.

Germline CDR1 is SEHNR and CDR2 is FQNEAQ (reference sequence). V dropped 3 bases and J dropped 3; count of bases not matched to a gene: 1. This CDR3 has 16 amino acids. Participating donors were healthy, HIV-negative adults free of recent acute infections or vaccinations. Concerning this clone: No antigen is known for it.

The deep-level immunoSEQ assay was used. Sequencing was performed with immunoSEQ multiplex PCR; in TCRdb, only in-frame clones are kept and a portion is missing. The data show about 2.4 million clones, 80% to 95% seen once. General observations from the study: In this cohort, only blood was sampled, and tissue repertoires likely differ.

The receptor was isolated from a man in his late teens or twenties in good health. Some clones in this sample may be carry-over from other donors' samples. The chain uses TRBV7-9 and TRBJ2-1, with 14 positions matching TRBD2. The sequenced sample was naive CD4+ T cells from PBMCs. Subset defined: CD45RA+ positively selected. This CDR3 reads CASSFGTSGSYNEQFF. As DNA, the CDR3 is TGTGCCAGCAGCTTCGGGACTAGCGGGAGCTACAATGAGCAGTTCTTC.